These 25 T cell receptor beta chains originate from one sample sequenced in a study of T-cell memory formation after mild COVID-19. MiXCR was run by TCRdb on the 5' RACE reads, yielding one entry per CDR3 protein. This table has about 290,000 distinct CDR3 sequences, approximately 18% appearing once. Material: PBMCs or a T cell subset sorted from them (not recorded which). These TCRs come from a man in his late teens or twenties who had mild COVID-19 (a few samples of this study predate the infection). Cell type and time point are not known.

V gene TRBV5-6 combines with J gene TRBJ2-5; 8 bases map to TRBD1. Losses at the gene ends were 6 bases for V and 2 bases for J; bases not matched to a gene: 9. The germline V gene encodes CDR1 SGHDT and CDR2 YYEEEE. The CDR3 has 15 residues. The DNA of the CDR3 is TGTGCCAGCATCGTGATGGGGACAGGTCAAGAGACCCAGTACTTC. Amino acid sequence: CASIVMGTGQETQYF.

CDR3 in amino acids: CASSRTGSPLHF. The DNA for the CDR3 is TGTGCCAGCAGCCGGACAGGTTCACCCCTCCACTTT. The chain has TRBV4-2 and TRBJ1-6, with 7 nucleotides matching TRBD1. This CDR3 comprises 12 residues. Looked up from germline, CDR1 is LGHNA and CDR2 is YNFKEQ. The trim removed 4 bases at V and 9 bases at J, leaving 0 bases unmatched.

The CDR3 protein is CASSQDTPGGETQYF. The CDR3 bases are TGTGCCAGCAGCCAAGATACCCCAGGCGGGGAGACCCAGTACTTC. The chain joins TRBV3-1 to TRBJ2-5, with D tentatively TRBD2 (5 bases). The CDR3 totals 15 residues. V dropped 0 bases and J dropped 5 bases, with 13 bases sitting between them. Germline-derived CDR1 and CDR2 are LGHDT and YNNKEL (reference sequence).

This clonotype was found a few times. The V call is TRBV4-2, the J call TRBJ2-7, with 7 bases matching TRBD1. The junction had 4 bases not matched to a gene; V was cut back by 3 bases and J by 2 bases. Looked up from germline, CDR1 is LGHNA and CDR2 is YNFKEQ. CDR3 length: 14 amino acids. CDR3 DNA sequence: TGTGCCAGCAGCCAGCCGACAGGGACCTACGAGCAGTACTTC. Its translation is CASSQPTGTYEQYF.

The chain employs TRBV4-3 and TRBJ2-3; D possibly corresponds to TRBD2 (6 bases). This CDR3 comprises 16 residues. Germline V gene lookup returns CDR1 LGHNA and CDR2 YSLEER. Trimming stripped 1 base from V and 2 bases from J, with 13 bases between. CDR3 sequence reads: CASSQVVGGPTDTQYF. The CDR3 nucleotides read TGCGCCAGCAGCCAAGTGGTGGGGGGACCCACAGATACGCAGTATTTT.

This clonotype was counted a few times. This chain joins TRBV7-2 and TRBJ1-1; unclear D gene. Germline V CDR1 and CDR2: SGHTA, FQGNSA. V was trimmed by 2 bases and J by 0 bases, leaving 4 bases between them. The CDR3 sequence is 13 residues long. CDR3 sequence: CASSLRLNTEAFF. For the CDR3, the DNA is TGTGCCAGCAGCTTAAGGCTGAACACTGAAGCTTTCTTT.

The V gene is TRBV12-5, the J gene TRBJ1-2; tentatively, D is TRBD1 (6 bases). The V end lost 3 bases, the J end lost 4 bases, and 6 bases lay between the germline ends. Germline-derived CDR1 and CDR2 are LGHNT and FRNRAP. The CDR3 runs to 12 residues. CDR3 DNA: TGTGCTAGTGGTTTACAGGGCTATGGCTACACCTTC. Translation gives CASGLQGYGYTF.

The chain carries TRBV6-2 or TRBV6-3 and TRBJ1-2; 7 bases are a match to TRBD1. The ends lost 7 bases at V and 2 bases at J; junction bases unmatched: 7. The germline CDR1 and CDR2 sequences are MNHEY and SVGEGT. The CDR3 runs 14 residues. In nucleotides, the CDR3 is TGTGCCAGCACCGAACCCAGGGGGAACTATGGCTACACCTTC. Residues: CASTEPRGNYGYTF.

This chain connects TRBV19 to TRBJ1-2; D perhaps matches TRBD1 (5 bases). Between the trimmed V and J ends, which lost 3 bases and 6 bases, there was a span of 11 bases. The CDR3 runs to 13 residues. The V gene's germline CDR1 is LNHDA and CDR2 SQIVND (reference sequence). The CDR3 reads CASSIGGIHGYTF. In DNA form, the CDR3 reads TGTGCCAGTAGTATTGGGGGAATCCATGGCTACACCTTC.

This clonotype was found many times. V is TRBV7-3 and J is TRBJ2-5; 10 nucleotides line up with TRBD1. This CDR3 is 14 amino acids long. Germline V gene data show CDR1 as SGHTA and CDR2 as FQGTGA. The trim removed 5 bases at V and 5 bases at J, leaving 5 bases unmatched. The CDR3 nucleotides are TGTGCCAGCAGCCTGACAGGGGGCAGTGAGACCCAGTACTTC. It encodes CASSLTGGSETQYF.

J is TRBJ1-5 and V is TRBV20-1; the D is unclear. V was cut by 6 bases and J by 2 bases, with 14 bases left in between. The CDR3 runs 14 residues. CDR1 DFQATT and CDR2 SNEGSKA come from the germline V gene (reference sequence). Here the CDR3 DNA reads TGCAGTGCCGTGGTGGGAGCTCGCAATCAGCCCCAGCATTTT. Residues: CSAVVGARNQPQHF.

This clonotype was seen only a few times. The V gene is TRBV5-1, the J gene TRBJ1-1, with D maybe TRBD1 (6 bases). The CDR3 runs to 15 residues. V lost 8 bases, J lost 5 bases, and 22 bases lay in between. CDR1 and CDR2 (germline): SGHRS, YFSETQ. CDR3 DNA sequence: TGCGCCAGTTACTTCGCCGAAGGGGGGGAGACTGAAGCTTTCTTT. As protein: CASYFAEGGETEAFF.

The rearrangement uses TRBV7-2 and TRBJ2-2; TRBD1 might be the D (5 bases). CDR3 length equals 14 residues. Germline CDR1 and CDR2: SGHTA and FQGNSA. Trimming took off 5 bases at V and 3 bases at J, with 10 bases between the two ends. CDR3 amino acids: CASSKDSHTGELFF. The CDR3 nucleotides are TGTGCCAGCAGCAAAGACAGCCACACCGGGGAGCTGTTTTTT.

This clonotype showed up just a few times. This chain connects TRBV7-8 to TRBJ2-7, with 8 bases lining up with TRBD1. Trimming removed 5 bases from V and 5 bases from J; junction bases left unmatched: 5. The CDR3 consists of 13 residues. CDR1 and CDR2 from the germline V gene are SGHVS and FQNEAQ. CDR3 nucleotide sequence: TGTGCCAGCAGCCTAAGGACAGGGCACGAGCAGTACGTC. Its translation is CASSLRTGHEQYV.

The CDR3 loop is CSARDAGGARNEQFF. CDR3 in DNA: TGCAGTGCTAGAGATGCCGGGGGGGCAAGGAATGAGCAGTTCTTC. The chain combines TRBV20-1 with TRBJ2-1; TRBD2 agrees at 8 bases. CDR1 is DFQATT, CDR2 SNEGSKA, per germline (reference sequence). V gave up 0 bases and J gave up 7 bases; unmatched junction bases: 8. CDR3 length: 15 residues.

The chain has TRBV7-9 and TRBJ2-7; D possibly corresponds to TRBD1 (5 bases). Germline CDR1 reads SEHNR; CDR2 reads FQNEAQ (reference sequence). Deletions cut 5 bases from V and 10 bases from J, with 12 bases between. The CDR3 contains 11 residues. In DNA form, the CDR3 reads TGTGCCAGCAGCCGTGGGCAGGGCCAGTACTTC. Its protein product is CASSRGQGQYF.

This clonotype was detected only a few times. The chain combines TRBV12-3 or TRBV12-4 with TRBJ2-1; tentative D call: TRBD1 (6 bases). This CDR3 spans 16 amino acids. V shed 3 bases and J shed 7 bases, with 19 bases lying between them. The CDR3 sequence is CASSLGPGVGFNEQFF. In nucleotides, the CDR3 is TGTGCCAGCAGTTTGGGCCCAGGGGTAGGGTTTAATGAGCAGTTCTTC.

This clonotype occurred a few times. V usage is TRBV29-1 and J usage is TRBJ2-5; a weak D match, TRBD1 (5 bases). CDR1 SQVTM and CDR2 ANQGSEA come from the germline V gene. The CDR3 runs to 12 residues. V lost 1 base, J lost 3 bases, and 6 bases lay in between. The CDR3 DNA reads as TGCAGCGTTGAAGTACAGGAAGAGACCCAGTACTTC. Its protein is CSVEVQEETQYF.

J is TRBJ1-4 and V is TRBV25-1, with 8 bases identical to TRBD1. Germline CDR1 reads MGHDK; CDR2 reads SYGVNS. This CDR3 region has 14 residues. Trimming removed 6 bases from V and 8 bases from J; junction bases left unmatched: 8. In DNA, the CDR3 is TGTGCCAGCAGGATGACAGGGGATCCGGAAAAACTGTTTTTT. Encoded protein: CASRMTGDPEKLFF.

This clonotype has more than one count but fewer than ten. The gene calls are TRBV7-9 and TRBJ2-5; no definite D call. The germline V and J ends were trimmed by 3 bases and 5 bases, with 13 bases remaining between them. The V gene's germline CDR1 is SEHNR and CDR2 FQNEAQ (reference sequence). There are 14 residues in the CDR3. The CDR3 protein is CASSFWDLGETQYF. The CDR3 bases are TGTGCCAGCAGCTTCTGGGATCTGGGGGAGACCCAGTACTTC.

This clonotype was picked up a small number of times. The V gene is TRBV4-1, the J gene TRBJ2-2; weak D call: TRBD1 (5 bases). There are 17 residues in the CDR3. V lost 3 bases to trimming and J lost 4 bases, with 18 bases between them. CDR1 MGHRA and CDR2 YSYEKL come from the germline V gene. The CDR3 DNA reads TGCGCCAGCAGCCATGGGCAGGGCGTAGGTAGCACCGGGGAGCTGTTTTTT. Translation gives CASSHGQGVGSTGELFF.

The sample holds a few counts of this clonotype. The CDR3 sequence is CASSANRDTEAFF. The CDR3 DNA reads as TGTGCCAGCAGTGCTAACAGGGACACTGAAGCTTTCTTT. The rearrangement uses TRBV2 and TRBJ1-1; D might be TRBD1 (6 bases). With 4 bases removed from V and 3 bases from J, the gap between germline ends came to 9 bases. Germline values: CDR1 SNHLY, CDR2 FYNNEI. This CDR3 is built from 13 residues.

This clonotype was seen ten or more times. The CDR3: CASSPRGQGALNEQFF. The DNA for the CDR3 is TGCGCCAGCAGCCCGAGGGGGCAGGGGGCGCTCAATGAGCAGTTCTTC. The chain couples TRBV5-1 to TRBJ2-1; 8 bases agree with TRBD1. Germline-derived CDR1 and CDR2 are SGHRS and YFSETQ. The CDR3 sequence is 16 residues long. The V gene end was trimmed by 4 bases and the J gene end by 6 bases; junction bases not matched to a gene: 12. Drawing the rest from reference TRBV5-1 and TRBJ2-1, the complete variable domain is KAGVTQTPRYLIKTRGQQVTLSCSPISGHRSVSWYQQTPGQGLQFLFEYFSETQRNKGNFPGRFSGRQFSNSRSEMNVSTLELGDSALYLCASSPRGQGALNEQFFGPGTRLTVL.

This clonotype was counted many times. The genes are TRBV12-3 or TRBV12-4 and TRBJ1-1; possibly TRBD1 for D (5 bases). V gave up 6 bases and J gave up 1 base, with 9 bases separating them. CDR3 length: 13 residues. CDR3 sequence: CASSAGGNTEAFF. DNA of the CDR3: TGTGCCAGCAGCGCGGGGGGGAACACTGAAGCTTTCTTT.

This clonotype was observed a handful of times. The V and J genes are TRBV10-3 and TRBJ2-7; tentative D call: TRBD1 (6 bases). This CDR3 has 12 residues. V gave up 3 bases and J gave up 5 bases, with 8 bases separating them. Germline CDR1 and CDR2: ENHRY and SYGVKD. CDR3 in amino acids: CAISEQGHEQYF. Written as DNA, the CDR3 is TGTGCCATCAGTGAACAGGGCCACGAGCAGTACTTC.